This T cell receptor beta chain was identified during a study of cytomegalovirus exposure and HLA in healthy donors. The CDR3 contains 14 residues. The germline V gene has CDR1 GTSNPN and CDR2 SVGIG (reference sequence). Trimming removed 2 bases from V and 2 bases from J; junction bases left unmatched: 6. Assay used: immunoSEQ multiplex PCR; TCRdb lists only in-frame clones, some missing. Of under 100,000 clones listed, roughly 84% are singletons. This TCR came from a woman aged 18-29 years in good health and CMV-seropositive. Specimen: PBMCs. The chain is built from TRBV30 and TRBJ2-7; TRBD1 agrees at 7 bases. DNA for the CDR3: TGTGCCTGGAGTACCTGGACAGGCCCCTACGAGCAGTACTTC. Amino acids: CAWSTWTGPYEQYF.